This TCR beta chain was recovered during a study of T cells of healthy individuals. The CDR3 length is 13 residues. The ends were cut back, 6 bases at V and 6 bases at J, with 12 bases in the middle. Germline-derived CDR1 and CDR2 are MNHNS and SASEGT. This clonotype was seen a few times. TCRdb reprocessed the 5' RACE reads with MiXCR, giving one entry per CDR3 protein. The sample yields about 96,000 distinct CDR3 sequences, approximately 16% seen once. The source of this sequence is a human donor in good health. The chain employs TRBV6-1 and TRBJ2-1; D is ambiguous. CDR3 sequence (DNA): TGTGCCAGCAGGTACGGCTCTCCCAATGAGCAGTTCTTC. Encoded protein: CASRYGSPNEQFF.